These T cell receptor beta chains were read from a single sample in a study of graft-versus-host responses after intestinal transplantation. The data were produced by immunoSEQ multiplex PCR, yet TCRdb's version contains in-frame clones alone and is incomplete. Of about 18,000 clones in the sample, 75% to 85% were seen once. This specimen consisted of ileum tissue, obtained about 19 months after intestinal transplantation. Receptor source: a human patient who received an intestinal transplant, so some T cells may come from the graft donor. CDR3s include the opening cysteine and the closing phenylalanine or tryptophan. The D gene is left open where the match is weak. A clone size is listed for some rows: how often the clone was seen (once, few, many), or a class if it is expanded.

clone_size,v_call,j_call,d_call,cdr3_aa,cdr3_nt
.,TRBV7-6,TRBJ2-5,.,CASSPPTGTSSRRTQYF,TGTGCCAGCAGCCCCCCCACCGGGACTTCAAGTCGTAGGACCCAGTACTTC
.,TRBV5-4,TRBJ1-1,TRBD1,CASSLAGGLALEAFF,TGTGCCAGCAGCCTGGCAGGGGGCCTGGCCCTAGAAGCTTTCTTT
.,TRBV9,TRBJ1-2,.,CASDIGHSRKTYGYTF,TGTGCCAGCGACATAGGGCACTCAAGAAAGACCTATGGCTACACCTTC
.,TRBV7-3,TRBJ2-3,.,CASSFQGTDTQYF,TGTGCCAGCAGCTTCCAGGGCACAGATACGCAGTATTTT
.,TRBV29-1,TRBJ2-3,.,CSTPDSGGRTDTQYF,TGCAGCACCCCCGACAGCGGTGGTCGCACAGATACGCAGTATTTT
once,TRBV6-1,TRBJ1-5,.,CASRGYDNQPQHF,TGTGCCAGCAGGGGTTATGACAATCAGCCCCAGCATTTT
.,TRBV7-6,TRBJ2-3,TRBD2,CASSLVGTSSTDTQYF,TGTGCCAGCAGCTTAGTCGGGACTAGCTCCACAGATACGCAGTATTTT
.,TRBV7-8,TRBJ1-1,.,CASSLSVGNTEAFF,TGTGCCAGCAGCTTAAGCGTGGGGAACACTGAAGCTTTCTTT
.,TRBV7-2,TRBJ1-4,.,CASSFGQRTNEKLFF,TGTGCCAGCAGCTTTGGACAGAGAACTAATGAAAAACTGTTTTTT
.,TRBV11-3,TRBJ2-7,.,CASSPRGSYEQYF,TGTGCCAGCAGCCCGAGGGGGTCCTACGAGCAGTACTTC
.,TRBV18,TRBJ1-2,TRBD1,CASSPQTGGDGYTF,TGTGCCAGCTCACCCCAGACAGGGGGCGATGGCTACACCTTC
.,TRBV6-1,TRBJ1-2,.,CASRSTEAPYGYTF,TGTGCCAGCAGATCGACGGAAGCCCCATATGGCTACACCTTC
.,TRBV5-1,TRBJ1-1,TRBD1,CASSQRQGGVNTEAFF,TGCGCCAGCAGCCAGAGACAGGGCGGTGTGAACACTGAAGCTTTCTTT
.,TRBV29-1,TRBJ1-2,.,CSAAGVDGYTF,TGCAGCGCCGCAGGAGTGGACGGCTACACCTTC
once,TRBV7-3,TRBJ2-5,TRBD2,CASRTTDHPLAVFSGETQYF,TGTGCCAGCAGAACTACTGACCACCCACTAGCGGTGTTTTCGGGGGAGACCCAGTACTTC
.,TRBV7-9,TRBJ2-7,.,CASSFDKSSYEQYF,TGTGCCAGCAGCTTTGACAAAAGCTCCTACGAGCAGTACTTC
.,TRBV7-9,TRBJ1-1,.,CASSQRTEAFF,TGTGCCAGCAGCCAAAGGACTGAAGCTTTCTTT
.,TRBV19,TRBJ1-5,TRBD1,CASTLRDRNQPQHF,TGTGCCAGTACTCTGAGGGACAGGAATCAGCCCCAGCATTTT
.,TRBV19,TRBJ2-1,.,CASSIEGEVYNEQFF,TGTGCCAGTAGTATAGAGGGGGAGGTCTACAATGAGCAGTTCTTC
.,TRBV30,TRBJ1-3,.,CAWSGQSTIYF,TGTGCCTGGAGTGGACAGAGCACCATATATTTT
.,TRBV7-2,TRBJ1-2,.,CASSLPPEGGGYTF,TGTGCCAGCAGCTTACCCCCTGAGGGAGGGGGCTACACCTTC
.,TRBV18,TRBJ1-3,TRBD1,CASSPGTGANSGNTIYF,TGTGCCAGCTCACCCGGGACAGGGGCGAACTCTGGAAACACCATATATTTT
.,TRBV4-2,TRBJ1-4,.,CASSQDGGTNEKLFF,TGTGCCAGCAGCCAAGATGGGGGCACTAATGAAAAACTGTTTTTT
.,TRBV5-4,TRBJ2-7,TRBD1,CASSTIGDRDPHYEQYF,TGTGCCAGCAGCACGATAGGGGACAGGGATCCCCATTACGAGCAGTACTTC
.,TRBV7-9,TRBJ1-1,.,CASSFYRSEAFF,TGTGCCAGCAGCTTTTACAGGAGTGAAGCTTTCTTT
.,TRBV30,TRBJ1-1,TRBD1,CAWNRQGSVLTEAFF,TGTGCCTGGAATCGACAGGGGTCCGTCCTCACTGAAGCTTTCTTT
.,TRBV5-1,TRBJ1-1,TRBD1,CASSSGTGRVGGRAFF,TGCGCCAGCAGCTCAGGGACAGGGCGTGTGGGAGGCCGCGCTTTCTTT
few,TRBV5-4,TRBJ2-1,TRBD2,CASSFERGYNEQFF,TGTGCCAGCAGCTTTGAGCGGGGTTACAATGAGCAGTTCTTC
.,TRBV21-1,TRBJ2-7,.,CASSKGTGCEQYF,TGTGCCAGCAGCAAAGGGACAGGGTGCGAGCAGTACTTC
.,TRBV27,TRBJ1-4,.,CASSPRRFGANEKLFF,TGTGCCAGCAGTCCACGAAGGTTCGGAGCTAATGAAAAACTGTTTTTT
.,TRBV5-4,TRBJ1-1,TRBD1,CASSLAGGLALEAFF,TGTGCCAGCAGCCTGGCAGGGGGTCTGGCCCTAGAAGCTTTCTTT
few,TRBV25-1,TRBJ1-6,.,CASTRSSYNSPLHF,TGTGCCAGCACTCGGAGCTCCTATAATTCACCCCTCCACTTT
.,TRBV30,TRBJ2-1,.,CAWSEGSSYNEQFF,TGTGCCTGGAGTGAGGGGTCCTCCTACAATGAGCAGTTCTTC
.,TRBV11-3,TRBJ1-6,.,CASSDSPNSPLHF,TGTGCCAGCAGCGATTCCCCCAATTCACCCCTCCACTTT
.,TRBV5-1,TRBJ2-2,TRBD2,CASSLTSGGPRTGELFF,TGCGCCAGCAGCTTGACTAGCGGGGGGCCGCGGACCGGGGAGCTGTTTTTT
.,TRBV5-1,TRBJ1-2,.,CASYRHPFTYGYTF,TGCGCCAGCTATCGACACCCTTTCACCTATGGCTACACCTTC
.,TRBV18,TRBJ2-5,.,CASSPRGLSGETQYF,TGTGCCAGCTCACCGCGGGGGCTCAGCGGGGAGACCCAGTACTTC
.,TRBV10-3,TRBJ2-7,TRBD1,CAISPGTGLGSYEQYF,TGTGCCATCAGCCCAGGGACAGGGCTAGGTTCCTACGAGCAGTACTTC
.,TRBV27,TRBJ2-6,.,CASSLTSSGANVLTF,TGTGCCAGCAGTTTAACTAGCTCTGGGGCCAACGTCCTGACTTTC
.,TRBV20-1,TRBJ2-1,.,CSASRTDEQFF,TGCAGTGCCTCCCGGACGGATGAGCAGTTCTTC
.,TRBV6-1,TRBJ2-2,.,CAGERGTGELFF,TGTGCCGGAGAGAGGGGGACCGGGGAGCTGTTTTTT
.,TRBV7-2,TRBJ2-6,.,CASSLYYSSSGANVLTF,TGTGCCAGCAGCTTATACTACAGCAGCTCTGGGGCCAACGTCCTGACTTTC
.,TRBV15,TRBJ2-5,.,CATSRDQKETQYF,TGTGCCACCAGCAGGGACCAAAAAGAGACCCAGTACTTC
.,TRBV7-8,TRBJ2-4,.,CASSQEIAENIQYF,TGTGCCAGCAGCCAGGAAATAGCGGAAAACATTCAGTACTTC
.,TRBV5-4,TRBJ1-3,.,CASSSRTVNSGNTIYF,TGTGCCAGCAGCTCACGGACGGTAAACTCTGGAAACACCATATATTTT
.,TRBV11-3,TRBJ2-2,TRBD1,CASSPRQGMAGELFF,TGTGCCAGCAGCCCACGACAGGGGATGGCCGGGGAGCTGTTTTTT
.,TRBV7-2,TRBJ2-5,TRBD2,CASSLRAGGETQYF,TGTGCCAGCAGCTTACGGGCGGGGGGAGAGACCCAGTACTTC
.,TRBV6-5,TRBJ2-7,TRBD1,CASTRAGTGDYEQYF,TGTGCCAGCACCCGAGCTGGGACAGGGGACTACGAGCAGTACTTC
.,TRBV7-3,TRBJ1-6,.,CASSFFRAHPNSPLHF,TGTGCCAGCAGCTTTTTCCGGGCGCACCCCAATTCACCCCTCCACTTT
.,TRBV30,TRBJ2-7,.,CAWSVGSSYEQYF,TGTGCCTGGAGTGTCGGGTCCTCCTACGAGCAGTACTTC
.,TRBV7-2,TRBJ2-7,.,CASSLSSVGSYEQYF,TGTGCCAGCAGCTTAAGCAGCGTGGGGTCCTACGAGCAGTACTTC